The rows below give T cell receptor beta chains drawn from one sample of a study of blood T cell repertoires in COVID-19. Clones were sequenced by immunoSEQ multiplex PCR, and TCRdb holds only the in-frame ones, with some missing. The sample shows 90,000 or so clones, roughly 82% of them seen only once. Sample: peripheral blood. Receptors originate from a man between 45 and 60 years old with active COVID-19. The CDR3 runs from the conserved cysteine through the conserved F or W.

v_call: TRBV7-2
j_call: TRBJ1-3
cdr3_aa: CASSPDYGGNTIYF

v_call: TRBV5-1
j_call: TRBJ2-2
cdr3_aa: CASSLAEAGYTGELFF

v_call: TRBV3-1/TRBV3-2
j_call: TRBJ1-6
cdr3_aa: CASSQVGGTRSPLHF

v_call: TRBV5-6
j_call: TRBJ2-7
cdr3_aa: CASSPDPGTGSYEQYF

v_call: TRBV5-1
j_call: TRBJ2-7
cdr3_aa: CASSGRTGNSYEQYF

v_call: TRBV28
j_call: TRBJ1-1
cdr3_aa: CASSWGRSEAFF

v_call: TRBV28
j_call: TRBJ1-6
cdr3_aa: CASSKDRGLGRSPLHF

v_call: TRBV11-3
j_call: TRBJ2-7
cdr3_aa: CASSLMGGAYEQYF

v_call: TRBV29-1
j_call: TRBJ1-2
cdr3_aa: CSVAPPEDSPYGYTF

v_call: TRBV3-1/TRBV3-2
j_call: TRBJ1-2
cdr3_aa: CASSRGTQSTPNYGYTF

v_call: TRBV19
j_call: TRBJ1-5
cdr3_aa: CASSPRDRGISGNQPQHF

v_call: TRBV19
j_call: TRBJ2-3
cdr3_aa: CASRIRGTDTQYF

v_call: TRBV18
j_call: TRBJ2-5
cdr3_aa: CASSPGRTGVETQYF

v_call: TRBV12-3/TRBV12-4
j_call: TRBJ1-1
cdr3_aa: CASSSTGNTEAFF

v_call: TRBV7-2
j_call: TRBJ1-1
cdr3_aa: CASSLGLLNTEAFF

v_call: TRBV28
j_call: TRBJ1-1
cdr3_aa: CASSPGTGEWDWGTEAFF

v_call: TRBV3-1/TRBV3-2
j_call: TRBJ1-1
cdr3_aa: CASSQDRAGREAFF

v_call: TRBV2
j_call: TRBJ1-1
cdr3_aa: CASSNRVGTEAFF

v_call: TRBV6-5
j_call: TRBJ1-3
cdr3_aa: CASSKATGRGNTIYF

v_call: TRBV2
j_call: TRBJ2-1
cdr3_aa: CASSGGSGGAYNEQFF

v_call: TRBV7-2
j_call: TRBJ1-5
cdr3_aa: CASSLDAEQPQHF

v_call: TRBV9
j_call: TRBJ2-1
cdr3_aa: CASSVRGLGVNEQFF

v_call: TRBV5-4
j_call: TRBJ2-5
cdr3_aa: CASSAGQGYETQYF

v_call: TRBV13
j_call: TRBJ2-3
cdr3_aa: CASSLPSTDTQYF

v_call: TRBV9
j_call: TRBJ2-6
cdr3_aa: CASSVGTGAGANVLTF

v_call: TRBV7-2
j_call: TRBJ2-7
cdr3_aa: CASSSRHGYEQYF

v_call: TRBV25-1
j_call: TRBJ1-3
cdr3_aa: CASSVAGQAGSSGNTIYF

v_call: TRBV12-3/TRBV12-4
j_call: TRBJ1-4
cdr3_aa: CASSPANREKLFF